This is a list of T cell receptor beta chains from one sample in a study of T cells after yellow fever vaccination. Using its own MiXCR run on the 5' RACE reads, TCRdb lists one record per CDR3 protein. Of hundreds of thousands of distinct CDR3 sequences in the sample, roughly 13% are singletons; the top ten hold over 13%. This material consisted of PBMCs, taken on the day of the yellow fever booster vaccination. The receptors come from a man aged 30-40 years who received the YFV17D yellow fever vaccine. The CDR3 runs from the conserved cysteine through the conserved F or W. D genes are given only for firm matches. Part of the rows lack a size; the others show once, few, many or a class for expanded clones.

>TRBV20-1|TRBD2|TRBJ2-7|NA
TGCAGTGCTAGAGACGCTGCGAGCGGGAGGGACGAGCAGTACTTC
CSARDAASGRDEQYF
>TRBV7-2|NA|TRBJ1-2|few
TGTGCCAGCAGCCAGGACGGGCTAGGGGGCTACACCTTC
CASSQDGLGGYTF
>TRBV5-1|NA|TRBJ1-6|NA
TGCGCCAGCAGACAGGAGAGCTCCTATAATTCACCCCTCCACTTT
CASRQESSYNSPLHF
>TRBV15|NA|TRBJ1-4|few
TGTGCCACCAGCAGAGAGGCCGGGCGTGAAAAACTGTTTTTT
CATSREAGREKLFF
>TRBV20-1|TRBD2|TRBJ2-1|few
TGCAGTGCTAAAAGCGGGAGGGCCTCCAATGAGCAGTTCTTC
CSAKSGRASNEQFF
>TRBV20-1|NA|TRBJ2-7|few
TGCAGTGCTAGAATGGGAGGTGCGTTAGGTGAGCAGTACTTC
CSARMGGALGEQYF
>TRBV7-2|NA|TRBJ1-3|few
TGTGCCAGCAGCTTGGGCGGTGCCGAAAACACCATATATTTT
CASSLGGAENTIYF
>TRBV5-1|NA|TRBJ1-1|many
TGCGCCAGCAGCTTGCTGGGGGGAACTGAAGCTTTCTTT
CASSLLGGTEAFF
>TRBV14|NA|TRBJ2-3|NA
TGTGCCAGCAGCCAAAACTCGGGGGTTCGGTATTTT
CASSQNSGVRYF
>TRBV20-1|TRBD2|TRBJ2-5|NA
TGCAGTGCTAGAGAGGCTAGCGGGAGTGGAGAGACCCAGTACTTC
CSAREASGSGETQYF
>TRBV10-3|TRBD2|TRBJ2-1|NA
TGTGCCATCAGTGGGCGGCGGGAGTCGGCTGAGCAGTTCTTC
CAISGRRESAEQFF
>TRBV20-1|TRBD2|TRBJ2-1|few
TGCAGTGCCAGGTCTATACTAGCGGTGAGCGATGAGCAGTTCTTC
CSARSILAVSDEQFF
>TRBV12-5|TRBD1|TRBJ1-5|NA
TGTGCTAGTGGTTTTCAGTGGGACAGCCCCCCTAATCAGCCCCAGCATTTT
CASGFQWDSPPNQPQHF
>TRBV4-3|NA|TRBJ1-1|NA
TGCGCCAGCAGCCAAGATGTCCAGGCCTTCTTCTTT
CASSQDVQAFFF
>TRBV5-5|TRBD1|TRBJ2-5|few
TGTGCCAGCAGCTTCCGGACAGGGGAAGAGACCCAGTACTTC
CASSFRTGEETQYF
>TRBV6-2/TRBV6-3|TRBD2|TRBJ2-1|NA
TGTGCCAGCAGTTACTCGCCAGCGGGAGGATGGGCGTATGAGCAGTTCTTC
CASSYSPAGGWAYEQFF
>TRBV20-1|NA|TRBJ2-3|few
TGCAGTGCTTTCCAACCGGAGAAAGATACGCAGTATTTT
CSAFQPEKDTQYF
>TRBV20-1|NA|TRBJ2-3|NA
TGCAGTGCTAGAGATCCATATTGGGTCGCGAACCGCAGCACGGATACGCAGTATTTT
CSARDPYWVANRSTDTQYF